This TCR beta chain comes out of a study of blood T cell repertoires in COVID-19. The table came from immunoSEQ multiplex PCR; TCRdb's copy has only in-frame clones and leaves some out. The sample records about 75,000 clones, approximately 90% being singletons. The germline V and J ends were trimmed by 3 bases and 2 bases, with 7 bases remaining between them. The CDR3 runs to 13 residues. Germline V gives CDR1 SGHAT, CDR2 FQDESV (reference sequence). The sequenced sample was peripheral blood. This clonotype originated in a human donor in a cohort sampled during active COVID-19. This chain links TRBV11-1 with TRBJ2-5; a possible D gene is TRBD1 (6 bases). In nucleotides, the CDR3 is TGTGCCAGCAGCTTCGGACAGCAAGAGACCCAGTACTTC. It codes for CASSFGQQETQYF.